The 21 T cell receptor beta chains below were found in one sample sequenced in a study of T cells after somatic rescue of genetic block. The table came from immunoSEQ multiplex PCR; TCRdb's copy has only in-frame clones and leaves some out. The table shows about 88,000 clones, with 85% to 90% occurring only once. Sequenced material: peripheral blood mononuclear cells (PBMCs). The source is a woman under 30.

This clone occurred a few times. The chain carries TRBV19 and TRBJ1-5; 7 positions match TRBD1. This CDR3 has 13 amino acids. Germline loops: CDR1 LNHDA, CDR2 SQIVND (reference sequence). Trimming removed 6 bases from V and 7 bases from J; junction bases left unmatched: 6. The CDR3 here is CASSPDREQPQHF. The CDR3 nucleotides are TGTGCCAGTAGCCCCGACAGGGAGCAGCCCCAGCATTTT.

The rearrangement uses TRBV5-5 and TRBJ2-5, with a weak D call TRBD1 (10 bases). The CDR3 contains 20 residues. The V and J ends lost 4 bases and 4 bases respectively, with 32 bases between them. The V gene's germline CDR1 is SGHKS and CDR2 YYEKEE (reference sequence). The CDR3 loop reads CASSLIPTGGRRTSVETQYF. The CDR3 coding sequence is TGTGCCAGCAGCCTGATCCCGACAGGGGGCAGGAGGACTAGCGTAGAGACCCAGTACTTC.

V is TRBV2 and J is TRBJ2-7; D not resolved. Trimming stripped 5 bases from V and 5 bases from J, with 13 bases between. Germline V gene lookup returns CDR1 SNHLY and CDR2 FYNNEI. The CDR3 consists of 13 residues. The CDR3 bases are TGTGCCAGCAGTTATTATAAGGGAAACGAGCAGTACTTC. Its translation is CASSYYKGNEQYF. Combining the CDR3 with reference TRBV2 and TRBJ2-7 gives the whole variable domain EPEVTQTPSHQVTQMGQEVILRCVPISNHLYFYWYRQILGQKVEFLVSFYNNEISEKSEIFDDQFSVERPDGSNFTLKIRSTKLEDSAMYFCASSYYKGNEQYFGPGTRLTVT.

The genes are TRBV5-1 and TRBJ1-1; 7 bases align to TRBD1. From germline, CDR1 is SGHRS and CDR2 YFSETQ. This CDR3 spans 15 amino acids. The V and J ends lost 1 base and 6 bases, in that order; junction bases with no gene match: 9. The CDR3 here is CASSLTGAGGAEAFF. DNA for the CDR3: TGCGCCAGCAGCTTGACAGGGGCCGGTGGGGCTGAAGCTTTCTTT.

The rearrangement links TRBV12-5 to TRBJ2-2, with D hard to call. Germline lookup yields CDR1 LGHNT and CDR2 FRNRAP. V dropped 2 bases and J dropped 6 bases, with 4 bases sitting between them. The length of the CDR3 is 12 residues. The CDR3 coding sequence is TGTGCTAGTGGTTTGATCGCCGGGGAGCTGTTTTTT. Translated, it gives CASGLIAGELFF.

The chain links TRBV6-4 to TRBJ2-3; 10 bases align to TRBD1. The CDR3 totals 15 residues. CDR1 is MRHNA and CDR2 is SNTAGT in the germline V gene. The V segment lost 6 bases and the J segment 1 base; nucleotides outside the gene matches: 4. The DNA for the CDR3 is TGTGCCAGCAGCCTAGGGACAGGGGGCACAGATACGCAGTATTTT. Translating it yields CASSLGTGGTDTQYF.

The genes are TRBV11-3 and TRBJ1-5; D is uncertain. Trimming pared 5 bases from V and 2 bases from J, leaving 7 bases between. This CDR3 comprises 13 residues. In germline, CDR1 is SGHNT, CDR2 YENEEA. CDR3 in amino acids: CASSHGGNQPQHF. DNA of the CDR3: TGTGCCAGCAGCCACGGGGGCAATCAGCCCCAGCATTTT. Complete variable domain (other parts from reference TRBV11-3 and TRBJ1-5): EAGVVQSPRYKIIEKKQPVAFWCNPISGHNTLYWYLQNLGQGPELLIRYENEEAVDDSQLPKDRFSAERLKGVDSTLKIQPAELGDSAVYLCASSHGGNQPQHFGDGTRLSIL.

This chain joins TRBV7-9 and TRBJ2-3; TRBD1 is a possible D gene (5 bases). CDR1 and CDR2 from the germline V gene are SEHNR and FQNEAQ (reference sequence). V was trimmed by 7 bases and J by 0 bases, leaving 14 bases between them. This CDR3 region has 15 residues. CDR3 nucleotide sequence: TGTGCCAGCAAGGTCCCCGACAGTAGCACAGATACGCAGTATTTT. This encodes CASKVPDSSTDTQYF. Combining the CDR3 with reference TRBV7-9 and TRBJ2-3 gives the whole variable domain DTGVSQNPRHKITKRGQNVTFRCDPISEHNRLYWYRQTLGQGPEFLTYFQNEAQLEKSRLLSDRFSAERPKGSFSTLEIQRTEQGDSAMYLCASKVPDSSTDTQYFGPGTRLTVL.

This clone occurred once. The gene calls are TRBV19 and TRBJ2-3, with 9 bases aligning to TRBD2. CDR1 is LNHDA, CDR2 SQIVND, per germline (reference sequence). The CDR3 runs 18 residues. The J segment lost 1 base and the V segment lost 6 bases, leaving 14 bases of the junction unmatched. The CDR3: CASRPGRGLATGTDTQYF. CDR3 in DNA: TGTGCCAGTAGGCCCGGTCGTGGACTAGCGACGGGCACAGATACGCAGTATTTT.

V and J are TRBV9 and TRBJ2-4; 10 nucleotides agree with TRBD2. The CDR3 extends over 15 amino acids. Trimming cost V 5 bases and J 5 bases; bases outside gene matches: 7. Germline CDR1 is SGDLS and CDR2 is YYNGEE. The DNA for the CDR3 is TGTGCCAGCAGTTTAGCGGGAGGAGTCCAAAACATTCAGTACTTC. Amino acid sequence: CASSLAGGVQNIQYF.

In its sample, this clone was seen a few times. The rearrangement joins TRBV28 to TRBJ1-2; 11 bases are shared with TRBD1. The germline gives CDR1 MDHEN, CDR2 SYDVKM. J gave up 1 base and V 2 bases, and 9 bases lay outside the gene matches. The CDR3 spans 18 residues. The CDR3 spells CASSLTLGQGARNYGYTF. CDR3 in DNA: TGTGCCAGCAGTTTAACACTCGGACAGGGGGCGCGTAACTATGGCTACACCTTC.

The chain has TRBV10-3 and TRBJ2-6; 9 bases match TRBD1. Germline CDR1 is ENHRY and CDR2 is SYGVKD. J lost 0 bases, V lost 9 bases, and 3 bases had no gene match. The CDR3 has 15 amino acids. The CDR3, as DNA: TGTGCCATAGGACAGGGGATCTCTGGGGCCAACGTCCTGACTTTC. This codes for CAIGQGISGANVLTF.

This clone was counted only a few times. The rearrangement joins TRBV4-2 to TRBJ2-2, with D possibly called TRBD1 or TRBD2 (6 bases each). Germline CDR1 LGHNA, CDR2 YNFKEQ. Between the trimmed V and J ends, which lost 0 bases and 4 bases, there was a span of 9 bases. The CDR3 has 15 amino acids. CDR3 nucleotides: TGTGCCAGCAGCCAAGATGAGGGGGGCACCGGGGAGCTGTTTTTT. This encodes CASSQDEGGTGELFF.

This chain joins TRBV7-9 and TRBJ2-7, with 7 bases that match TRBD2. Germline CDR1 reads SEHNR; CDR2 reads FQNEAQ (reference sequence). Losses at the gene ends were 7 bases for V and 4 bases for J; bases not matched to a gene: 10. CDR3 size: 14 residues. Here the CDR3 DNA reads TGTGCCAGCACTTCCGACCTGCGGGGGTACGAGCAGTACTTC. Translating it yields CASTSDLRGYEQYF.

This clone was seen just once. The chain recombines TRBV10-1 with TRBJ1-1; TRBD1 matches 8 bases. Trimming removed 2 bases from V and 8 bases from J; junction bases left unmatched: 4. The CDR3 consists of 13 residues. From germline, CDR1 is WNHNN and CDR2 SYGVQD (reference sequence). The chain's CDR3 is CASSERQGAEAFF. CDR3 nucleotide sequence: TGCGCCAGCAGTGAGCGGCAGGGGGCGGAAGCTTTCTTT.

The chain couples TRBV7-9 to TRBJ1-2; 7 bases match TRBD1. The germline V gene has CDR1 SEHNR and CDR2 FQNEAQ (reference sequence). The junction had 9 bases not matched to a gene; V was cut back by 3 bases and J by 8 bases. This CDR3 comprises 14 residues. The CDR3 sequence is CASSFGTGEAGYTF. The DNA of the CDR3 is TGTGCCAGCAGCTTTGGAACAGGGGAAGCGGGCTACACCTTC.

The V gene is TRBV27, the J gene TRBJ1-5; a possible D gene is TRBD1 (5 bases). V was pared by 4 bases and J by 5 bases, with 12 bases between. Germline CDR1 and CDR2: MNHEY and SMNVEV (reference sequence). This CDR3 comprises 14 residues. The DNA for the CDR3 is TGTGCCAGCAGTTCAAACAGGAGCTATCAGCCCCAGCATTTT. Translated, it gives CASSSNRSYQPQHF.

This clone was seen a single time. This sequence joins TRBV5-1 and TRBJ2-3, with D possibly TRBD2 on 6 matching bases. The CDR3 totals 14 residues. From germline, CDR1 is SGHRS and CDR2 YFSETQ. Deletions cut 4 bases from V and 3 bases from J, with 12 bases between. Here the CDR3 DNA reads TGCGCCAGCAGCCCGGGGACTTTTACAGATACGCAGTATTTT. This codes for CASSPGTFTDTQYF.

V usage is TRBV15 and J usage is TRBJ2-5, with 7 nucleotides matching TRBD1. Germline V gene sequence: CDR1 LNHNV, CDR2 YYDKDF (reference sequence). CDR3 length: 15 amino acids. V lost 5 bases and J lost 11; bases outside the gene matches: 17. CDR3 region: CATSEDRDSNREQYF. CDR3 DNA sequence: TGTGCCACCAGCGAAGATCGGGACAGTAACAGGGAGCAGTACTTC.

The J gene is TRBJ2-5, the V gene TRBV6-5; no clear D gene. The J call is doubtful: the DNA matches TRBJ2-7 better. The CDR3 contains 13 residues. Germline assignment: CDR1 MNHEY and CDR2 SVGAGI. The CDR3 coding sequence is TGTGCCAGCAGTTACACTATTGATTACGAGCAGTACTTC. It codes for CASSYTIDYEQYF.

This clone was counted a single time. The chain recombines TRBV7-6 with TRBJ2-2; maybe TRBD1 (6 bases). Per the germline V gene, CDR1 is SGHVS and CDR2 is FNYEAQ. Trimming shortened V by 4 bases and J by 3 bases, and 9 bases separated the two germline ends. There are 14 residues in the CDR3. The CDR3 bases are TGTGCCAGCAGCTCGGACAGATACACCGGGGAGCTGTTTTTT. It yields the protein CASSSDRYTGELFF. Supplemented by reference TRBV7-6 and TRBJ2-2, the full variable domain reads GAGVSQSPRYKVTKRGQDVALRCDPISGHVSLYWYRQALGQGPEFLTYFNYEAQQDKSGLPNDRFSAERPEGSISTLTIQRTEQRDSAMYRCASSSDRYTGELFFGEGSRLTVL.